One and the same sample provided the 30 T cell receptor beta chains below, sequenced in a study of T cell responses to AZD1222 COVID-19 vaccine. Libraries were prepared by immunoSEQ multiplex PCR; TCRdb keeps only in-frame clonotypes and omits some of them. The sample includes over 130,000 clones, 75% to 95% seen only once; the top ten take approximately 3%. The material was peripheral blood, obtained 28 days after the second AZD1222 dose. The receptors were sampled from an adult who received the AZD1222 COVID-19 vaccine.

The chain has TRBV11-3 and TRBJ2-1, with 7 bases matching TRBD1. Germline values: CDR1 SGHNT, CDR2 YENEEA. CDR3 length equals 15 residues. V shed 0 bases, J shed 5 bases, and the junction held 4 bases outside the gene matches. CDR3 DNA sequence: TGTGCCAGCAGCTTAGAAGGGGGCGCAGACAATGAGCAGTTCTTC. Encoded protein: CASSLEGGADNEQFF.

The rearrangement joins TRBV15 to TRBJ1-3; the match to TRBD1 covers 9 bases. V shed 8 bases and J 8 bases; nucleotides not matched to a gene: 13. CDR3 length equals 15 residues. Germline V gene sequence: CDR1 LNHNV, CDR2 YYDKDF (reference sequence). CDR3 region: CATRKQGAYGDTIYF. Here the CDR3 DNA reads TGTGCCACCCGAAAACAGGGGGCTTACGGAGACACCATATATTTT.

The chain joins TRBV7-8 to TRBJ1-1, with D possibly being TRBD1 (5 bases). The CDR3 runs 12 residues. Per the germline V gene, CDR1 is SGHVS and CDR2 is FQNEAQ. The ends were cut back, 8 bases at V and 0 bases at J, with 7 bases in the middle. The CDR3 DNA sequence: TGTGCCAGCGGGGGAATGAACACTGAAGCTTTCTTT. Protein sequence: CASGGMNTEAFF.

The genes are TRBV6-5 and TRBJ2-5; weak D call: TRBD1 (5 bases). This CDR3 is built from 14 residues. Trimming stripped 0 bases from V and 5 bases from J, with 10 bases between. The germline V gene encodes CDR1 MNHEY and CDR2 SVGAGI. The CDR3 spells CASSYSVGQETQYF. The CDR3 DNA reads TGTGCCAGCAGTTACTCGGTGGGGCAGGAGACCCAGTACTTC.

This rearrangement joins TRBV19 to TRBJ1-2; D is unresolved. The CDR3 covers 13 residues. Germline CDR1 and CDR2: LNHDA and SQIVND (reference sequence). V was trimmed by 10 bases and J by 8 bases, leaving 20 bases between them. As DNA, the CDR3 is TGTGCCACCCAGGAGAGCTTCGGGTGGGGCTACACCTTC. It specifies CATQESFGWGYTF.

The rearrangement links TRBV2 to TRBJ2-7; 10 bases line up with TRBD1. Per germline, CDR1 SNHLY and CDR2 FYNNEI. V shed 3 bases and J 1 base; nucleotides not matched to a gene: 3. CDR3 length equals 15 residues. This CDR3 reads CASSEDRGVSYEQYF. CDR3 DNA sequence: TGTGCCAGCAGTGAGGACAGGGGGGTTTCCTACGAGCAGTACTTC.

The gene calls are TRBV11-2 and TRBJ2-7, with D unclear. This CDR3 contains 16 residues. From germline, CDR1 is SGHAT and CDR2 FQNNGV. Between the trimmed V and J ends, which lost 5 bases and 3 bases, there was a span of 20 bases. The CDR3 loop reads CASSPKAPTVVYEQYF. CDR3 bases: TGTGCCAGCAGCCCAAAAGCCCCGACGGTCGTCTACGAGCAGTACTTC.

The rearrangement uses TRBV5-1 and TRBJ2-7; D might be TRBD1 or TRBD2, each matching 6 bases. Germline V gives CDR1 SGHRS, CDR2 YFSETQ. The CDR3 length is 14 residues. V lost 4 bases to trimming and J lost 0 bases, with 11 bases between them. The CDR3 bases are TGCGCCAGCAGCGGGGGGCTCAGCTCCTACGAGCAGTACTTC. Translated, it gives CASSGGLSSYEQYF.

In nucleotides, the CDR3 is TGTGCCAGCAGCCCCGAATTGGACAGGAGAAATTCACCCCTCCACTTT. This gives the protein CASSPELDRRNSPLHF. This chain connects TRBV11-2 to TRBJ1-6; 7 bases match TRBD1. Germline V gene sequence: CDR1 SGHAT, CDR2 FQNNGV. CDR3 length equals 16 residues. The J segment lost 7 bases and the V segment lost 5 bases, leaving 11 bases of the junction unmatched.

Only one count was recorded for this clone. The chain uses TRBV23-1 and TRBJ1-1, with 11 positions matching TRBD1. TRBV23-1 carries the ORF label, with uncertain function. The CDR3 runs 15 residues. The J segment lost 3 bases and the V segment lost 11 bases, leaving 11 bases of the junction unmatched. The CDR3 DNA follows: TGCGCCGGGACAGGGGGTTGGTCCCCCGACACTGAAGCTTTCTTT. As protein: CAGTGGWSPDTEAFF.

This chain connects TRBV24-1 to TRBJ1-5; maybe TRBD1 (5 bases). Germline assignment: CDR1 KGHDR and CDR2 SFDVKD. The CDR3 consists of 17 residues. V lost 3 bases and J 0 bases, leaving 14 bases between the germline ends. This CDR3 is CATSDLRRGYSNQPQHF. CDR3 nucleotide sequence: TGTGCCACCAGTGATCTCCGACGGGGGTATAGCAATCAGCCCCAGCATTTT.

The V gene is TRBV9, the J gene TRBJ2-5; D remains unclear. Germline loops: CDR1 SGDLS, CDR2 YYNGEE. Trimming pared 7 bases from V and 4 bases from J, leaving 2 bases between. CDR3 size: 9 residues. The CDR3, as DNA: TGTGCCAGCGGAGAGACCCAGTACTTC. Translated, it gives CASGETQYF.

V gene TRBV10-2 combines with J gene TRBJ1-5, with 7 positions matching TRBD1. V lost 8 bases and J lost 3; bases outside the gene matches: 10. The CDR3 contains 15 residues. Germline CDR1 WSHSY, CDR2 SAAADI. In DNA, the CDR3 is TGCGCCAGCCAAGACCGGGACAGCTCCAATCAGCCCCAGCATTTT. Translation gives CASQDRDSSNQPQHF.

J is TRBJ1-2 and V is TRBV18; no reliable D call. The CDR3 length is 15 residues. The V end was cut by 3 bases, the J end by 0 bases, with 11 bases between. Germline loops: CDR1 KGHSH, CDR2 LQKENI. CDR3 residues: CASSPSAGTNYGYTF. The CDR3 DNA reads as TGTGCCAGCTCACCCTCAGCCGGGACTAACTATGGCTACACCTTC. Full variable domain (outside the CDR3, taken from reference TRBV18 and TRBJ1-2): NAGVMQNPRHLVRRRGQEARLRCSPMKGHSHVYWYRQLPEEGLKFMVYLQKENIIDESGMPKERFSAEFPKEGPSILRIQQVVRGDSAAYFCASSPSAGTNYGYTFGSGTRLTVV.

The chain employs TRBV6-6 and TRBJ1-1; TRBD1 is a possible D gene (5 bases). Germline lookup yields CDR1 MNHNY and CDR2 SVGAGI (reference sequence). This CDR3 comprises 14 residues. V shed 5 bases and J shed 0 bases, with 10 bases lying between them. The CDR3 loop reads CASSAGRLNTEAFF. The CDR3 region has the DNA TGTGCCAGCAGTGCGGGACGGCTGAACACTGAAGCTTTCTTT.

The chain employs TRBV10-3 and TRBJ2-1, with 8 nucleotides matching TRBD2. Losses at the gene ends were 11 bases for V and 2 bases for J; bases not matched to a gene: 17. Germline CDR1 ENHRY, CDR2 SYGVKD. CDR3 size: 17 residues. In nucleotides, the CDR3 is TGTGCCTCCACAGAGGGTAGCGGGATATTCACCTACAATGAGCAGTTCTTC. Its protein product is CASTEGSGIFTYNEQFF.

The genes are TRBV9 and TRBJ2-2; tentatively, D is TRBD1 (6 bases). Germline CDR1 is SGDLS and CDR2 is YYNGEE. The germline V and J ends were trimmed by 4 bases and 5 bases, with 15 bases remaining between them. This CDR3 has 15 residues. Here the CDR3 reads CASSLGNRDTGELFF. Here the CDR3 DNA reads TGTGCCAGCAGCCTTGGGAACAGGGATACCGGGGAGCTGTTTTTT.

This clone was counted a single time. The rearrangement joins TRBV2 to TRBJ2-1, with 10 bases identical to TRBD2. CDR3 length equals 16 residues. The V gene end was trimmed by 5 bases and the J gene end by 0 bases; junction bases not matched to a gene: 4. From germline, CDR1 is SNHLY and CDR2 FYNNEI. CDR3 protein: CASSLSSGGSYNEQFF. The CDR3 DNA reads as TGTGCCAGCAGTCTTTCTAGCGGGGGCTCCTACAATGAGCAGTTCTTC.

The CDR3 DNA follows: TGTGCCAGCAGTTTATATCCAGGGGTAGACTATGGCTACACCTTC. It yields the protein CASSLYPGVDYGYTF. The rearrangement links TRBV27 to TRBJ1-2; TRBD1 might be the D (6 bases). The CDR3 has 15 amino acids. V dropped 1 base and J dropped 3 bases, with 12 bases sitting between them. Germline V gene lookup returns CDR1 MNHEY and CDR2 SMNVEV (reference sequence).

V gene TRBV27 combines with J gene TRBJ2-3, with TRBD1 as a possible D gene (5 bases). From germline, CDR1 is MNHEY and CDR2 SMNVEV (reference sequence). The CDR3 runs to 15 residues. V dropped 5 bases and J dropped 2 bases, with 14 bases sitting between them. The CDR3 region is CASSPRQTYTDTQYF. Here the CDR3 DNA reads TGTGCCAGCAGTCCCCGACAGACCTACACAGATACGCAGTATTTT.

The chain combines TRBV27 with TRBJ1-5; no reliable D call. Germline CDR1 reads MNHEY; CDR2 reads SMNVEV (reference sequence). Between the trimmed V and J ends, which lost 6 bases and 5 bases, there was a span of 8 bases. The CDR3 has 12 residues. The CDR3 nucleotides read TGTGCCAGCAGCTTCCGCGATCAGCCCCAGCATTTT. It translates to CASSFRDQPQHF.

The chain couples TRBV19 to TRBJ1-2; the match to TRBD1 covers 7 bases. CDR3 size: 13 residues. Germline assignment: CDR1 LNHDA and CDR2 SQIVND (reference sequence). With 7 bases clipped from V and 1 base from J, the junction kept 3 bases outside the gene matches. The chain's CDR3 is CASINRGNYGYTF. As DNA, the CDR3 is TGTGCCAGTATCAACAGGGGTAACTATGGCTACACCTTC.

V and J are TRBV19 and TRBJ1-5; 7 bases line up with TRBD1. The germline CDR1 and CDR2 sequences are LNHDA and SQIVND (reference sequence). The CDR3 sequence is 14 residues long. V shed 6 bases and J 4 bases; nucleotides not matched to a gene: 6. The CDR3 sequence is CASSLDRVNQPQHF. In DNA, the CDR3 is TGTGCCAGTAGCCTTGACAGGGTAAATCAGCCCCAGCATTTT.

This chain links TRBV14 with TRBJ1-1; D is uncertain. V was shortened by 8 bases and J by 5 bases, with 27 bases between the two germline ends. Per germline, CDR1 SGHDN and CDR2 FVKESK. The CDR3 loop spans 17 amino acids. The CDR3 nucleotides read TGTGCCAGCGCCACGGGATTGGGCTCGGTCTTCCCGACTGAAGCTTTCTTT. This codes for CASATGLGSVFPTEAFF.

The V and J genes are TRBV19 and TRBJ2-2; D is undetermined. The CDR3 spans 16 residues. Germline loops: CDR1 LNHDA, CDR2 SQIVND (reference sequence). Trimming shortened V by 7 bases and J by 4 bases, and 19 bases separated the two germline ends. CDR3 amino acids: CASTPTGQTFTGELFF. CDR3 nucleotides: TGTGCCAGTACCCCGACCGGGCAGACTTTCACCGGGGAGCTGTTTTTT.

This chain links TRBV7-9 with TRBJ1-1; 12 bases map to TRBD1. V trimming: 5 bases; J trimming: 3 bases; junction bases outside the gene matches: 10. This CDR3 has 17 amino acids. Germline V gene sequence: CDR1 SEHNR, CDR2 FQNEAQ (reference sequence). The CDR3 coding sequence is TGTGCCAGCAGCCCGGTAGGGGACAGGGGGCGTTACACTGAAGCTTTCTTT. This translates into CASSPVGDRGRYTEAFF.

Here the CDR3 reads CASSYSRGYGYTF. CDR3 nucleotides: TGTGCCAGCAGTTACTCTAGGGGCTATGGCTACACCTTC. The rearrangement uses TRBV6-5 and TRBJ1-2; TRBD1 might be the D (5 bases). The germline V gene encodes CDR1 MNHEY and CDR2 SVGAGI. V was trimmed by 0 bases and J by 4 bases, leaving 6 bases between them. The CDR3 loop spans 13 amino acids.

The chain recombines TRBV19 with TRBJ1-4; TRBD1 is a possible D gene (5 bases). Germline V gene sequence: CDR1 LNHDA, CDR2 SQIVND (reference sequence). The V end was cut by 5 bases, the J end by 8 bases, with 6 bases between. The CDR3 loop spans 11 amino acids. CDR3 residues: CASSEGEKLFF. DNA of the CDR3: TGTGCCAGTAGTGAGGGGGAAAAACTGTTTTTT.

The CDR3 DNA follows: TGTGCCAGCAGCTCCAGATACAATGAGCAGTTCTTC. Translating gives CASSSRYNEQFF. The rearrangement links TRBV11-3 to TRBJ2-1; D gene ambiguous. The CDR3 is 12 residues long. V lost 4 bases and J lost 4, with 5 bases in between. Per the germline V gene, CDR1 is SGHNT and CDR2 is YENEEA.

The chain is built from TRBV4-1 and TRBJ1-2; TRBD1 might be the D (6 bases). This CDR3 spans 15 amino acids. CDR1 is MGHRA and CDR2 is YSYEKL in the germline V gene. The ends were cut back, 8 bases at V and 8 bases at J, with 24 bases in the middle. Written as DNA, the CDR3 is TGCGCCAGCGCCCCGGCAGGGGACTCCTCGAGGGGCTACACCTTC. Translating gives CASAPAGDSSRGYTF.